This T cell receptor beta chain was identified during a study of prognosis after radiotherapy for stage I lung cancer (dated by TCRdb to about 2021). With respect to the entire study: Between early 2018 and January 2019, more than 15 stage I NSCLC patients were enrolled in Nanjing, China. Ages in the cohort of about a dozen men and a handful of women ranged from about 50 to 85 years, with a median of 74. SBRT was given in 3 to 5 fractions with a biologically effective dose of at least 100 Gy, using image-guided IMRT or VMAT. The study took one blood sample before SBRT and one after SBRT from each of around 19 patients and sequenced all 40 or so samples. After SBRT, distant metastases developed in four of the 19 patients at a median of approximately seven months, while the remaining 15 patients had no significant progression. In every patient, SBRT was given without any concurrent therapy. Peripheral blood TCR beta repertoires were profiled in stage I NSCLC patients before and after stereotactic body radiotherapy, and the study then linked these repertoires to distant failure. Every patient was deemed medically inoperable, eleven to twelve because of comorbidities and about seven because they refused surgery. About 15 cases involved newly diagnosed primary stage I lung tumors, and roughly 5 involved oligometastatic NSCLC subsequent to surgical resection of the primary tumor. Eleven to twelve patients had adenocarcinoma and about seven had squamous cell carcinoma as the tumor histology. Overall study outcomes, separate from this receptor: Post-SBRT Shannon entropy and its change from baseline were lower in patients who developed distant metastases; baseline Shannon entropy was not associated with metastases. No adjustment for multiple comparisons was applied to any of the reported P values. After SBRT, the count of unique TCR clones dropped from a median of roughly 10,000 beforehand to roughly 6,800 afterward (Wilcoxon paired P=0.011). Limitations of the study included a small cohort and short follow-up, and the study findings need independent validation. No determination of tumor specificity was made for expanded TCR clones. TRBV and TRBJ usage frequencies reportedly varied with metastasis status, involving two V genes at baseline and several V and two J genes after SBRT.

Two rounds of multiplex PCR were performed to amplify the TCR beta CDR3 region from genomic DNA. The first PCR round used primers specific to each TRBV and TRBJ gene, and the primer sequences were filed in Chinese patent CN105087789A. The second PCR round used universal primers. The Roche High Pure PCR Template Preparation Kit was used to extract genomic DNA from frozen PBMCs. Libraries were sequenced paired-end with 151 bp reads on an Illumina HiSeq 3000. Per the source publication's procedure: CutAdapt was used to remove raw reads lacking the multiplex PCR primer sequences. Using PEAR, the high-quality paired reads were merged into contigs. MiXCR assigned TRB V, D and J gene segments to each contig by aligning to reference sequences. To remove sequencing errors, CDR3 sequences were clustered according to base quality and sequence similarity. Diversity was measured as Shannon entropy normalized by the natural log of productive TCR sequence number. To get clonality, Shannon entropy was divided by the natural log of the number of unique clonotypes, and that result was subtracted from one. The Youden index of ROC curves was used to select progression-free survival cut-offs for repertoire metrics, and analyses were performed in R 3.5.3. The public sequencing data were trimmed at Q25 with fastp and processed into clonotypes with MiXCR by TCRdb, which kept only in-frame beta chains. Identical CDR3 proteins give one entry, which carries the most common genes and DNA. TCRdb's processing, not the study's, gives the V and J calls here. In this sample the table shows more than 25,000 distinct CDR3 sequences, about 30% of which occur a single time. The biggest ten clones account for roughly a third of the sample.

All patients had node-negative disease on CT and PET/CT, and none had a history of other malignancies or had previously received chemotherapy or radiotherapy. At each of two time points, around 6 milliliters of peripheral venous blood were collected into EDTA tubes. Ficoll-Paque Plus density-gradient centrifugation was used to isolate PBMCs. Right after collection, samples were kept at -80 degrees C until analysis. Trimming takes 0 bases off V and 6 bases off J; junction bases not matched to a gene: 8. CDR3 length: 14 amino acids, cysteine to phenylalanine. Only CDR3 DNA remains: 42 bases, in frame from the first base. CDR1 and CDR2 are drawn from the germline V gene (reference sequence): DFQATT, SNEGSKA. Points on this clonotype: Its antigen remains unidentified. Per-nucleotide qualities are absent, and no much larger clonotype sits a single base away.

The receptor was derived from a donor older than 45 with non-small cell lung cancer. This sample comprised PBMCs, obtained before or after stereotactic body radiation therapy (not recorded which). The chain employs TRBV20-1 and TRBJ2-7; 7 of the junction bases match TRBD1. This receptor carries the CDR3 CSARDRGRSVEQYF. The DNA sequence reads TGCAGTGCTAGAGATAGGGGGCGGTCGGTCGAGCAGTACTTC.